This T cell receptor beta chain was captured by sequencing in a study of regulatory T cells in long-lasting Graves disease. TCR beta libraries were built with iRepertoire HTBI primers and Arm-PCR of CDR3 regions. A single record per CDR3 protein comes from TCRdb applying MiXCR to the multiplex PCR reads. The sample has roughly 700,000 distinct CDR3 sequences, 25% to 35% seen once. This CDR3 spans 13 amino acids. Germline assignment: CDR1 LGHDT and CDR2 YNNKEL (reference sequence). Trimming removed 5 bases from V and 3 bases from J, with 11 bases in between. The time point denotes: persistent/refractory GD, antithyroid drugs over 5 years with positive TRAb. TCR sequences were obtained from RNA taken from PBMCs.

This chain joins TRBV3-1 and TRBJ2-7; D gene uncertain. The sample in question was peripheral blood mononuclear cells (PBMCs), obtained when the disease was refractory, from a patient treated with antithyroid drugs. This TCR was sampled from a female donor with Graves disease. The CDR3 loop reads CASSSGHGYEQYF. The CDR3 region has the DNA TGTGCCAGCAGCTCAGGTCACGGCTACGAGCAGTACTTC.